This entry lists 10 T cell receptor beta chains sequenced from one sample in a study of blood T cell repertoires in COVID-19. The data were produced by immunoSEQ multiplex PCR, yet TCRdb's version contains in-frame clones alone and is incomplete. The sample has 120,000 to 150,000 clones, 80% to 90% seen once. Sequenced sample: peripheral blood. All receptors derive from a human donor with acute or convalescent COVID-19. The donor label of this sample is uncertain.

The table lists this clone with a few counts. The gene calls are TRBV30 and TRBJ2-2; D remains unclear. CDR3 length: 12 amino acids. Germline V gene data show CDR1 as GTSNPN and CDR2 as SVGIG (reference sequence). V was clipped by 0 bases and J by 6 bases, with 5 bases between them. The CDR3, as DNA: TGTGCCTGGAGTGTACTGGCCGGGGAGCTGTTTTTT. Encoded protein: CAWSVLAGELFF. The whole variable domain, remainder taken from reference TRBV30 and TRBJ2-2, is SQTIHQWPATLVQPVGSPLSLECTVEGTSNPNLYWYRQAAGRGLQLLFYSVGIGQISSEVPQNLSASRPQDRQFILSSKKLLLSDSGFYLCAWSVLAGELFFGEGSRLTVL.

The genes are TRBV5-4 and TRBJ1-2; 12 positions agree with TRBD1. V lost 3 bases to trimming and J lost 3 bases; unmatched junction nucleotides: 3. Germline V CDR1 and CDR2: SGHNT, YYREEE (reference sequence). CDR3 size: 15 residues. The CDR3 loop is CASSSGQGAYYGYTF. The CDR3 region has the DNA TGTGCCAGCAGCTCGGGACAGGGGGCTTACTATGGCTACACCTTC.

This clone has more than one count but fewer than ten. The chain combines TRBV3-1 (or the pseudogene TRBV3-2) with TRBJ2-7, with D maybe TRBD1 (6 bases). Germline V gene lookup returns CDR1 LGHDT and CDR2 YNNKEL (reference sequence). CDR3 length: 13 residues. V lost 4 bases and J 2 bases, leaving 9 bases between the germline ends. The CDR3 region is CASSPGQPYEQYF. Here the CDR3 DNA reads TGTGCCAGCAGCCCCGGACAGCCCTACGAGCAGTACTTC.

This clone was seen just once. V is TRBV6-6 and J is TRBJ1-2; D call uncertain. V was pared by 0 bases and J by 8 bases, with 10 bases between. The CDR3 is made up of 13 amino acids. The V gene's germline CDR1 is MNHNY and CDR2 SVGAGI (reference sequence). Written as DNA, the CDR3 is TGTGCCAGCAGTTACTCAGCGGGGAGCGGCTACACCTTC. Protein sequence: CASSYSAGSGYTF.

This clone appeared a few times. V usage is TRBV5-4 and J usage is TRBJ2-5, with 14 bases fitting TRBD2. J gave up 3 bases and V 4 bases, and 2 bases lay outside the gene matches. The germline V gene has CDR1 SGHNT and CDR2 YYREEE (reference sequence). The CDR3 has 15 residues. The DNA of the CDR3 is TGTGCCAGCAGCAAGGGACTAGCGGGAGAAGAGACCCAGTACTTC. Protein product: CASSKGLAGEETQYF. Looking up the rest from reference TRBV5-4 and TRBJ2-5 gives the full variable domain: ETGVTQSPTHLIKTRGQQVTLRCSSQSGHNTVSWYQQALGQGPQFIFQYYREEENGRGNFPPRFSGLQFPNYSSELNVNALELDDSALYLCASSKGLAGEETQYFGPGTRLLVL.

This rearrangement joins TRBV4-2 to TRBJ2-1; TRBD2 aligns across 10 bases. V dropped 1 base and J dropped 12; count of bases not matched to a gene: 3. The CDR3 is made up of 13 amino acids. The V gene's germline CDR1 is LGHNA and CDR2 YNFKEQ. The DNA of the CDR3 is TGTGCCAGCAGCCAAGCCCTAGCGGGGGTGCAGTTCTTC. Translating gives CASSQALAGVQFF.

This chain joins TRBV9 and TRBJ1-1; possible D gene TRBD1, 6 bases. The CDR3 totals 14 residues. Germline-derived CDR1 and CDR2 are SGDLS and YYNGEE. V was shortened by 2 bases and J by 0 bases, with 8 bases between the two germline ends. The CDR3 sequence: CASSVTGLNTEAFF. Here the CDR3 DNA reads TGTGCCAGCAGCGTCACAGGGTTGAACACTGAAGCTTTCTTT.

The rearrangement uses TRBV27 and TRBJ2-1; 11 nucleotides line up with TRBD2. Germline V gives CDR1 MNHEY, CDR2 SMNVEV (reference sequence). Unmatched junction bases numbered 4, after V lost 5 bases and J lost 7 bases. The CDR3 is 14 amino acids. The CDR3 region has the DNA TGTGCCAGCAGTCCGGGACTAGCGGTTAATGAGCAGTTCTTC. Amino acid sequence: CASSPGLAVNEQFF.

This clone was observed a few times. The chain uses TRBV9 and TRBJ1-3; a weak D match, TRBD1 (6 bases). The V end was cut by 4 bases, the J end by 0 bases, with 14 bases between. The CDR3 totals 16 residues. CDR1 and CDR2 (germline): SGDLS, YYNGEE. For the CDR3, the DNA is TGTGCCAGCAGCCCTCGACAGGCGATCTCTGGAAACACCATATATTTT. Translated, it gives CASSPRQAISGNTIYF. Drawing the rest from reference TRBV9 and TRBJ1-3, the complete variable domain is DSGVTQTPKHLITATGQRVTLRCSPRSGDLSVYWYQQSLDQGLQFLIQYYNGEERAKGNILERFSAQQFPDLHSELNLSSLELGDSALYFCASSPRQAISGNTIYFGEGSWLTVV.

This clone was observed a few times. The chain carries TRBV24-1 and TRBJ1-2; 9 bases fit TRBD1. The CDR3 covers 16 residues. The V gene's germline CDR1 is KGHDR and CDR2 SFDVKD. The junction had 9 bases not matched to a gene; V was cut back by 3 bases and J by 5 bases. This CDR3 reads CATSDLPGQGPYGYTF. The CDR3 nucleotides are TGTGCCACCAGTGATCTTCCGGGACAGGGCCCTTATGGCTACACCTTC.